What follows are 15 T cell receptor beta chains derived from one specimen sequenced in a study of Graves' ophthalmopathy and Graves' hyperthyroidism. The authors amplified TCR beta CDR3 regions from RNA transcripts. In the first round, RT-PCR was carried out with HTBI primers, and a multiplex PCR formed the second round. TCRdb itself ran the multiplex PCR reads through MiXCR, one entry per CDR3 protein. The table lists 1 million to 1.3 million distinct CDR3 sequences, about 38% of them singletons. The sample consisted of peripheral blood or thyroid tissue (not recorded which). These receptor sequences come from an adult man with Graves' hyperthyroidism.

V is TRBV20-1 and J is TRBJ1-5; 8 nucleotides agree with TRBD1. V lost 5 bases, J lost 6 bases, and 9 bases stayed unmatched. Germline V gives CDR1 DFQATT, CDR2 SNEGSKA (reference sequence). This CDR3 contains 14 residues. The CDR3, as DNA: TGCAGTGCTGACAGGGGTGCGGGCGGTCAGCCCCAGCATTTT. Translation: CSADRGAGGQPQHF.

This clonotype was observed many times. The CDR3 region is CASSQVQPGFPLHF. The CDR3 DNA sequence: TGTGCCAGCAGCCAAGTTCAGCCCGGATTCCCCCTCCACTTT. The chain has TRBV3-1 and TRBJ1-6; D ambiguous. The CDR3 runs to 14 residues. The V gene lost 1 base and the J gene lost 13 bases, with 14 bases spanning the gap. CDR1 and CDR2 (germline): LGHDT, YNNKEL (reference sequence).

The gene calls are TRBV5-1 and TRBJ2-2, with 7 bases aligning to TRBD1. The ends lost 4 bases at V and 9 bases at J; junction bases unmatched: 15. Germline V gene sequence: CDR1 SGHRS, CDR2 YFSETQ. The CDR3 spans 16 residues. The CDR3 nucleotides are TGCGCCAGCAGCCTTCTTCCGGGACAGCTCTTCCGGGAGCTGTTTTTT. Translating it yields CASSLLPGQLFRELFF.

This clonotype was seen ten or more times. V gene TRBV7-9 combines with J gene TRBJ2-7; D could derive from TRBD1 or TRBD2 (5 bases each). This CDR3 is 14 amino acids long. The germline V gene encodes CDR1 SEHNR and CDR2 FQNEAQ (reference sequence). V shed 5 bases and J shed 1 base, with 12 bases lying between them. Written as DNA, the CDR3 is TGTGCCAGCAGCATCGAGGGACGGTCCTACGAGCAGTACTTC. Translated, it gives CASSIEGRSYEQYF.

This clonotype was counted a few times. The rearrangement uses TRBV20-1 and TRBJ2-5, with TRBD1 identical over 9 bases. V gave up 3 bases and J gave up 5 bases; unmatched junction bases: 13. Germline assignment: CDR1 DFQATT and CDR2 SNEGSKA (reference sequence). CDR3 length: 16 residues. This CDR3 reads CSARDKNRGQWETQYF. The CDR3 region has the DNA TGCAGTGCTAGGGACAAGAACAGGGGGCAGTGGGAGACCCAGTACTTC.

This chain connects TRBV10-3 to TRBJ1-3, with a tentative D call TRBD1 (5 bases). Germline V CDR1 and CDR2: ENHRY, SYGVKD. V was shortened by 10 bases and J by 2 bases, with 24 bases between the two germline ends. The CDR3 runs 17 residues. The CDR3 loop is CASAARLGAEPGNTIYF. CDR3 nucleotide sequence: TGTGCCAGCGCAGCTCGACTCGGGGCAGAACCTGGAAACACCATATATTTT.

The chain combines TRBV20-1 with TRBJ1-6; D remains unclear. This CDR3 contains 14 residues. V lost 5 bases, J lost 6 bases, and 14 bases lay in between. CDR1 and CDR2 (germline): DFQATT, SNEGSKA (reference sequence). The CDR3 nucleotides read TGCAGTGCTGAGGTTGGAGGACCTAATTCACCCCTCCACTTT. Amino acid sequence: CSAEVGGPNSPLHF.

This clonotype was recorded at least ten times. The CDR3 here is CSARTTDRGRNEQYF. The DNA for the CDR3 is TGCAGTGCTAGAACTACAGACAGGGGGCGGAACGAGCAGTACTTC. V and J are TRBV20-1 and TRBJ2-7, with 10 bases fitting TRBD1. Germline V gene lookup returns CDR1 DFQATT and CDR2 SNEGSKA (reference sequence). The CDR3 contains 15 residues. V lost 2 bases, J lost 5 bases, and 9 bases stayed unmatched.

The V call is TRBV7-2, the J call TRBJ2-5; D might be TRBD2 (6 bases). The germline gives CDR1 SGHTA, CDR2 FQGNSA. CDR3 size: 15 residues. Trimming took 8 bases from V and 3 from J, leaving 19 bases between them. This CDR3 reads CASSSGAGTEETQYF. CDR3 in DNA: TGTGCCAGCTCCTCAGGAGCGGGCACCGAAGAGACCCAGTACTTC.

A remark on this clonotype: Because the CDR3 is missing its conserved closing phenylalanine or tryptophan, this is likely a read error. It is unclear where the CDR3 begins or ends on the DNA, so no DNA is shown, and the CDR3 is as TCRdb lists it. CDR3 protein: CASSPTGLL. The chain recombines TRBV10-1 with TRBJ2-5; the table's D call of TRBD2 was not tested on the DNA. Ends included, the CDR3 has 9 residues. CDR1 and CDR2 (germline): WNHNN, SYGVQD (reference sequence).

Remarks on this clonotype: The junction does not match germline at one end; this may be a read error. The chain recombines TRBV7-9 with TRBJ2-7; TRBD2 might be the D (6 bases). The germline CDR1 and CDR2 sequences are SEHNR and FQNEAQ (reference sequence). The CDR3 consists of 15 residues. The chain's CDR3 is CASRTGGATPSEQYF. DNA for the CDR3: TGCGCCAGCAGGACCGGAGGGGCCACGCCCTCCGAGCAGTACTTC.

This clonotype came up many times. The rearrangement uses TRBV29-1 and TRBJ1-1; possibly TRBD1 for D (5 bases). The CDR3 runs 13 residues. V lost 3 bases to trimming and J lost 1 base, with 9 bases between them. Germline V lookup: CDR1 SQVTM, CDR2 ANQGSEA. The CDR3 DNA reads TGCAGCGTTGATCCCGGACAGAACACTGAAGCTTTCTTT. Protein: CSVDPGQNTEAFF.

This rearrangement joins TRBV29-1 to TRBJ2-7, with D maybe TRBD1 (5 bases). Looked up from germline, CDR1 is SQVTM and CDR2 is ANQGSEA. The V and J ends lost 4 bases and 4 bases respectively, with 14 bases between them. The CDR3 covers 13 residues. The CDR3 sequence is CSVGTGQGYEQYF. The CDR3 nucleotides are TGCAGCGTTGGTACTGGGCAGGGTTACGAGCAGTACTTC.

The chain links TRBV2 to TRBJ1-6; D ambiguous. The germline CDR1 and CDR2 sequences are SNHLY and FYNNEI. The CDR3 has 15 residues. V was trimmed by 7 bases and J by 7 bases, leaving 17 bases between them. The CDR3 region has the DNA TGTGCCAGCACCCTCCCCGGAGGGTACAATTCACCCCTCCACTTT. It encodes CASTLPGGYNSPLHF.

This clonotype was detected many times. J is TRBJ1-2 and V is TRBV4-1, with D possibly TRBD1 on 6 matching bases. CDR1 MGHRA and CDR2 YSYEKL come from the germline V gene. The V end was cut by 0 bases, the J end by 6 bases, with 17 bases between. The CDR3 extends over 16 amino acids. For the CDR3, the DNA is TGCGCCAGCAGCCAAGAGAATGAGAGGGGGAGGGATGGCTACACCTTC. Translation gives CASSQENERGRDGYTF.